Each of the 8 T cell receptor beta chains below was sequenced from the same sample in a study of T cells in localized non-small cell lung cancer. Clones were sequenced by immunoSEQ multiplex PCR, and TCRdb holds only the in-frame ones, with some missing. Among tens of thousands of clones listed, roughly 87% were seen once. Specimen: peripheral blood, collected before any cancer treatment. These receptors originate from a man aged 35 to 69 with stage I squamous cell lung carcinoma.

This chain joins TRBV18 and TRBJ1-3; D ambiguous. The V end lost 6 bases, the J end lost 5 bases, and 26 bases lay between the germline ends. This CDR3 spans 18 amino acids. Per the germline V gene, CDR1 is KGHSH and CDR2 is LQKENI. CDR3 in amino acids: CASSPGPPSGVGRNTIYF. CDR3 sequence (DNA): TGTGCCAGCTCTCCAGGCCCACCGAGCGGAGTTGGTAGAAACACCATATATTTT.

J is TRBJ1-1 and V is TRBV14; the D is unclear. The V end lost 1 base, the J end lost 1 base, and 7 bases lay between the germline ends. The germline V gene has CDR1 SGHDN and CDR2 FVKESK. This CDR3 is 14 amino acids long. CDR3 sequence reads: CASSQAGRNTEAFF. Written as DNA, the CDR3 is TGTGCCAGCAGCCAAGCCGGGCGGAACACTGAAGCTTTCTTT. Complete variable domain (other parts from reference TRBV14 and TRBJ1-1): EAGVTQFPSHSVIEKGQTVTLRCDPISGHDNLYWYRRVMGKEIKFLLHFVKESKQDESGMPNNRFLAERTGGTYSTLKVQPAELEDSGVYFCASSQAGRNTEAFFGQGTRLTVV.

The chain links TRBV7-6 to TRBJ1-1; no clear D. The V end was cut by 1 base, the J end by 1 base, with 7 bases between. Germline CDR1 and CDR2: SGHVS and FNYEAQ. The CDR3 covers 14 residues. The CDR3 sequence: CASSLGSKNTEAFF. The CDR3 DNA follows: TGTGCCAGCAGCTTAGGGTCTAAGAACACTGAAGCTTTCTTT.

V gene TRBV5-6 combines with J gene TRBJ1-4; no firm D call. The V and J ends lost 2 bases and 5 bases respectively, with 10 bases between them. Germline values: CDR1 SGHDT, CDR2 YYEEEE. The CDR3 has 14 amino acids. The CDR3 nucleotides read TGTGCCAGCAGCTTTGTTGGAGGGAATGAAAAACTGTTTTTT. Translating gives CASSFVGGNEKLFF.

CDR3 protein: CASSPSGTILTSGNTIYF. The CDR3, as DNA: TGTGCCAGCTCACCAAGCGGGACAATCCTTACCTCTGGAAACACCATATATTTT. The chain is built from TRBV18 and TRBJ1-3, with a possible D match to TRBD1 (6 bases). CDR3 length: 18 amino acids. Germline V gives CDR1 KGHSH, CDR2 LQKENI. Trimming took off 2 bases at V and 0 bases at J, with 17 bases between the two ends.

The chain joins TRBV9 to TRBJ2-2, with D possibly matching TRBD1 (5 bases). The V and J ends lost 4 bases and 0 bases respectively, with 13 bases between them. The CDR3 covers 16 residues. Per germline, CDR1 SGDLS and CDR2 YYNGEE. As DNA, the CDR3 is TGTGCCAGCAGCCCTCTAACAGGCTCGAACACCGGGGAGCTGTTTTTT. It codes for CASSPLTGSNTGELFF.

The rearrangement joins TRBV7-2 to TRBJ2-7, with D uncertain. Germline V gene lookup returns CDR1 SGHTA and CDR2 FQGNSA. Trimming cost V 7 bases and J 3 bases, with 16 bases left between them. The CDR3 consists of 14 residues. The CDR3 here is CASTQTSPDYEQYF. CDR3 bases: TGTGCCAGCACCCAAACCAGTCCCGACTACGAGCAGTACTTC.

CDR3 nucleotides: TGTGCCAGCAGTGACTTATTGAGGGTAAGGGATGGCTACACCTTC. It is translated as CASSDLLRVRDGYTF. The V call is TRBV6-4, the J call TRBJ1-2, with no clear D. V was trimmed by 1 base and J by 6 bases, leaving 15 bases between them. CDR3 length: 15 residues. Germline CDR1 and CDR2: MRHNA and SNTAGT.